The entry below describes one T cell receptor beta chain. Study members were between roughly 18 and 89 years old and lived in some 26 US regions. Categorization into cohorts depended on clinical history that participants reported. This record comes from a study of blood T cell repertoires in COVID-19. Overall study context: Spain, Italy and the United States supplied samples that represented acute and convalescent COVID-19.

Original processing notes: Cell counts per sample came from amplifying reference gene primers. TCRdb keeps only in-frame clones here, not all; method: immunoSEQ multiplex PCR. Clonal size and the V and J genes are those of that table, whereas D and trimming came from the DNA. The table has around 230,000 clones, approximately 84% seen once. V dropped 7 bases and J dropped 8; count of bases not matched to a gene: 12. This CDR3 is 14 amino acids long. Germline V CDR1 and CDR2: SGDLS, YYNGEE. The clonotype originates from a middle-aged man who had recovered from COVID-19. The chain joins TRBV9 to TRBJ2-1, with 7 bases fitting TRBD2. Sequencing used PBMCs or T cells enriched from blood (not recorded which). CDR3 sequence (DNA): TGTGCCAGCGGAAGCGGGGAGCTCGGCGATGAGCAGTTCTTC. It codes for CASGSGELGDEQFF.